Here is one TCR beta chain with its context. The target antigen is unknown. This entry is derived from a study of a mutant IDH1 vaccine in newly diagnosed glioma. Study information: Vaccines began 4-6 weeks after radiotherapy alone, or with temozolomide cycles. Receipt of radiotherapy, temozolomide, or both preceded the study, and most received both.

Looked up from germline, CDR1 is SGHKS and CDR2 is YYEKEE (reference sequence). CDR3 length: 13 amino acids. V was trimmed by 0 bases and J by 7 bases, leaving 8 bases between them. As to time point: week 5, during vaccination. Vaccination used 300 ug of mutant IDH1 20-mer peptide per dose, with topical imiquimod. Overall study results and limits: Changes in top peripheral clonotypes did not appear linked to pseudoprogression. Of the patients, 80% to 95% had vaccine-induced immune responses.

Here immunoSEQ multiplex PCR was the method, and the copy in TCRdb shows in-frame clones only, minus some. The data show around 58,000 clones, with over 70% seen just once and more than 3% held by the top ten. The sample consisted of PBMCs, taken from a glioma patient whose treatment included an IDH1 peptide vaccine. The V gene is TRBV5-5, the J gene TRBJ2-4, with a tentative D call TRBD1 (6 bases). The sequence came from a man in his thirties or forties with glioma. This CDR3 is CASSLDRVNIQYF. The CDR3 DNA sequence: TGTGCCAGCAGCTTGGACAGGGTGAACATTCAGTACTTC. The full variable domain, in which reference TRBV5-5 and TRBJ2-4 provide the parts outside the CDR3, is DAGVTQSPTHLIKTRGQQVTLRCSPISGHKSVSWYQQVLGQGPQFIFQYYEKEERGRGNFPDRFSARQFPNYSSELNVNALLLGDSALYLCASSLDRVNIQYFGAGTRLSVL.